The 17 T cell receptor beta chains in this list originate from one sample, sequenced in a study of Ad26.COV2.S vaccination and SARS-CoV-2 variants. The assay was immunoSEQ multiplex PCR, and TCRdb's table has in-frame clones only and misses some. Of about 320,000 clones in the sample, just under 85% are singletons; the top ten hold approximately 2.1%. The treatment is: roughly 19 received Ad26.COV2.S at low or high dose, single or two shots; a few received placebo; per-sample allocation not given. The investigators took samples on day 63 after the first vaccine or placebo injection. The specimen was peripheral blood, collected in a trial of Ad26.COV2.S vaccine versus placebo. The receptors originated from a person between 18 and 60 years old who received the Ad26.COV2.S COVID-19 vaccine or a placebo.

The rearrangement links TRBV27 to TRBJ2-1; the D gene is possibly TRBD2 (5 bases). Germline V gene lookup returns CDR1 MNHEY and CDR2 SMNVEV (reference sequence). V was pared by 7 bases and J by 7 bases, with 14 bases between. The length of the CDR3 is 13 residues. CDR3 bases: TGTGCCAGCACCCCTGGACTCCTTAATGAGCAGTTCTTC. The encoded protein is CASTPGLLNEQFF.

The chain joins TRBV7-2 to TRBJ1-4; D is undetermined. This CDR3 spans 17 amino acids. Germline CDR1 and CDR2: SGHTA and FQGNSA. V was shortened by 0 bases and J by 8 bases, with 19 bases between the two germline ends. This chain's CDR3 is CASSLAARGSTGEKLFF. CDR3 bases: TGTGCCAGCAGCTTAGCGGCGCGAGGCTCAACGGGGGAAAAACTGTTTTTT.

The chain's CDR3 is CAISEGSANSGNTIYF. The CDR3 region has the DNA TGTGCCATCAGTGAGGGATCAGCCAACTCTGGAAACACCATATATTTT. V is TRBV10-3 and J is TRBJ1-3; D is unclear. The germline CDR1 and CDR2 sequences are ENHRY and SYGVKD. The V and J ends lost 2 bases and 0 bases respectively, with 11 bases between them. The CDR3 totals 16 residues.

This chain uses TRBV9 with TRBJ2-3, with D unclear. Trimming cost V 4 bases and J 3 bases, with 12 bases left between them. The germline gives CDR1 SGDLS, CDR2 YYNGEE. The CDR3 length is 14 residues. CDR3 protein: CASSPRHQTDTQYF. Written as DNA, the CDR3 is TGTGCCAGCAGCCCCCGACATCAGACAGATACGCAGTATTTT.

This clone was picked up one time. This CDR3 is CASSSSGTYNEQFF. Here the CDR3 DNA reads TGTGCCAGCAGTTCTAGTGGGACCTACAATGAGCAGTTCTTC. The chain employs TRBV6-5 and TRBJ2-1; D unclear. Germline CDR1 reads MNHEY; CDR2 reads SVGAGI. This CDR3 is built from 14 residues. Trimming stripped 4 bases from V and 2 bases from J, with 9 bases between.

The chain carries TRBV12-3 or TRBV12-4 and TRBJ1-5, with D unclear. The CDR3 runs to 13 residues. Trimming removed 2 bases from V and 6 bases from J, with 8 bases in between. The CDR3 nucleotides are TGTGCCAGCAGTTTATCTCATGGTCAGCCCCAGCATTTT. Protein product: CASSLSHGQPQHF.

This chain uses TRBV6-6 with TRBJ1-1, with no clear D. Germline assignment: CDR1 MNHNY and CDR2 SVGAGI (reference sequence). Trimming took off 2 bases at V and 8 bases at J, with 12 bases between the two ends. This CDR3 is built from 13 residues. The CDR3 region is CASSYSRAREAFF. In nucleotides, the CDR3 is TGTGCCAGCAGTTACAGCCGGGCTCGGGAAGCTTTCTTT.

This chain connects TRBV7-9 to TRBJ1-5, with TRBD1 matching over 7 bases. The CDR3 has 15 amino acids. CDR1 and CDR2 from the germline V gene are SEHNR and FQNEAQ (reference sequence). The V gene end was trimmed by 1 base and the J gene end by 0 bases; junction bases not matched to a gene: 0. In DNA, the CDR3 is TGTGCCAGCAGCTTAGGGGACAGTAGCAATCAGCCCCAGCATTTT. It encodes CASSLGDSSNQPQHF.

V usage is TRBV15 and J usage is TRBJ1-1, with 9 nucleotides matching TRBD1. V lost 5 bases, J lost 6 bases, and 13 bases stayed unmatched. The length of the CDR3 is 16 residues. CDR1 and CDR2 (germline): LNHNV, YYDKDF (reference sequence). CDR3 bases: TGTGCCACCAGCTTTCATCCCGGGACAGGGAGGCCTGAAGCTTTCTTT. Protein product: CATSFHPGTGRPEAFF. Variable domain in full (rest from reference TRBV15 and TRBJ1-1): DAMVIQNPRYQVTQFGKPVTLSCSQTLNHNVMYWYQQKSSQAPKLLFHYYDKDFNNEADTPDNFQSRRPNTSFCFLDIRSPGLGDTAMYLCATSFHPGTGRPEAFFGQGTRLTVV.

V gene TRBV5-4 combines with J gene TRBJ1-2; TRBD1 aligns across 9 bases. The CDR3 contains 14 residues. Germline values: CDR1 SGHNT, CDR2 YYREEE (reference sequence). The V segment lost 1 base and the J segment 3 bases; nucleotides outside the gene matches: 1. CDR3 DNA sequence: TGTGCCAGCAGCTTGACAGGGGGCTACTATGGCTACACCTTC. Protein: CASSLTGGYYGYTF.

V gene TRBV30 combines with J gene TRBJ1-1; TRBD1 is a possible D gene (5 bases). Germline lookup yields CDR1 GTSNPN and CDR2 SVGIG (reference sequence). The length of the CDR3 is 14 residues. V was clipped by 7 bases and J by 2 bases, with 17 bases between them. Here the CDR3 reads CASDAGHINTEAFF. The CDR3, as DNA: TGTGCCTCCGATGCCGGACACATAAACACTGAAGCTTTCTTT.

The genes are TRBV9 and TRBJ2-7; TRBD1 agrees at 10 bases. There are 15 residues in the CDR3. The V and J ends lost 2 bases and 4 bases, in that order; junction bases with no gene match: 6. CDR1 is SGDLS and CDR2 is YYNGEE in the germline V gene. CDR3 protein: CASSVGTGVLYEQYF. CDR3 DNA sequence: TGTGCCAGCAGCGTCGGGACAGGGGTTCTTTACGAGCAGTACTTC.

The CDR3 DNA reads TGTGCCAGCAGCCAAGGGGTCGCTAGGTTGGTGGGGGAGACCCAGTACTTC. It translates to CASSQGVARLVGETQYF. The chain links TRBV14 to TRBJ2-5; D is ambiguous. Trimming removed 1 base at V and 5 bases at J, with 20 bases between. The germline V gene has CDR1 SGHDN and CDR2 FVKESK. This CDR3 spans 17 amino acids.

A note on this clone: One end of the junction varies from germline; a read error may be responsible. The chain combines TRBV7-7 with TRBJ2-3, with 15 bases matching TRBD2. This CDR3 is 15 amino acids long. Germline V gives CDR1 SSHAT, CDR2 FNYEAQ (reference sequence). The CDR3 here is CASSLGLAGGETQYF. The CDR3 bases are TGTGCTAGCAGCTTGGGACTAGCGGGGGGAGAGACGCAGTATTTT. The full variable domain, completed using reference TRBV7-7 and TRBJ2-3, is GAGVSQSPRYKVTKRGQDVTLRCDPISSHATLYWYQQALGQGPEFLTYFNYEAQPDKSGLPSDRFSAERPEGSISTLTIQRTEQRDSAMYRCASSLGLAGGETQYFGPGTRLTVL.

The V and J genes are TRBV28 and TRBJ1-4; no firm D call. This CDR3 contains 15 residues. The germline gives CDR1 MDHEN, CDR2 SYDVKM. V dropped 5 bases and J dropped 3 bases, with 13 bases sitting between them. The CDR3 loop reads CASSQPPAANEKLFF. CDR3 bases: TGTGCCAGCAGTCAACCACCTGCGGCTAATGAAAAACTGTTTTTT.

The gene calls are TRBV19 and TRBJ1-5, with no clear D. This CDR3 is 13 amino acids long. Germline CDR1 reads LNHDA; CDR2 reads SQIVND (reference sequence). Deletions cut 3 bases from V and 4 bases from J, with 7 bases between. The CDR3 spells CASSIQTNQPQHF. The DNA for the CDR3 is TGTGCCAGTAGTATCCAGACTAATCAGCCCCAGCATTTT.

This chain uses TRBV29-1 with TRBJ1-1; D is unresolved. V lost 4 bases and J 1 base, leaving 7 bases between the germline ends. CDR3 length equals 12 residues. CDR1 is SQVTM and CDR2 is ANQGSEA in the germline V gene. CDR3 sequence (DNA): TGCAGCGTTGCATCGGGGAACACTGAAGCTTTCTTT. Encoded protein: CSVASGNTEAFF. The full variable domain, rest sourced from reference TRBV29-1 and TRBJ1-1, is SAVISQKPSRDICQRGTSLTIQCQVDSQVTMMFWYRQQPGQSLTLIATANQGSEATYESGFVIDKFPISRPNLTFSTLTVSNMSPEDSSIYLCSVASGNTEAFFGQGTRLTVV.